This entry lists 21 T cell receptor beta chains sequenced from one sample in a study of cytomegalovirus exposure and HLA in healthy donors. PCR primers comprised 60 Vbeta and 13 Jbeta primers. Data came from immunoSEQ multiplex PCR; TCRdb stores just in-frame clones and leaves some out. The sample contains 100,000 or so clones, about 80% of which appear only once. Sequences were obtained from PBMCs. The receptors originated from a man aged 30 to 45 in good health and CMV-seronegative.

A single count supports this clone. The chain carries TRBV4-3 and TRBJ1-4; TRBD1 matches 8 bases. Germline loops: CDR1 LGHNA, CDR2 YSLEER. The CDR3 contains 16 residues. The V gene end was trimmed by 6 bases and the J gene end by 6 bases; junction bases not matched to a gene: 12. CDR3: CASSHTQGATDEKLFF. The CDR3 DNA follows: TGCGCCAGCAGTCATACTCAGGGGGCTACGGATGAAAAACTGTTTTTT.

The rearrangement joins TRBV28 to TRBJ2-3; the D gene is possibly TRBD2 (7 bases). The CDR3 length is 15 residues. The V end was cut by 2 bases, the J end by 4 bases, with 13 bases between. Germline assignment: CDR1 MDHEN and CDR2 SYDVKM. The CDR3 here is CASSLGEGGADTQYF. CDR3 coding DNA: TGTGCCAGCAGTTTAGGAGAAGGGGGGGCAGATACGCAGTATTTT.

The chain couples TRBV28 to TRBJ1-2, with 10 bases fitting TRBD1. Germline-derived CDR1 and CDR2 are MDHEN and SYDVKM. With V trimmed by 8 bases and J by 7 bases, 1 base remained unmatched. The CDR3 length is 11 residues. This CDR3 is CASRDRGGYTF. CDR3 DNA: TGTGCCAGCCGGGACAGGGGTGGCTACACCTTC.

The gene calls are TRBV7-6 and TRBJ2-7; TRBD2 aligns across 11 bases. V dropped 5 bases and J dropped 6; count of bases not matched to a gene: 6. The CDR3 covers 14 residues. The germline CDR1 and CDR2 sequences are SGHVS and FNYEAQ. The CDR3 coding sequence is TGTGCCAGCAGCCCGACTAGCGGGGAACGCGAGCAGTACTTC. It encodes CASSPTSGEREQYF.

This chain uses TRBV7-9 with TRBJ2-2; D gene unclear. Per the germline V gene, CDR1 is SEHNR and CDR2 is FQNEAQ (reference sequence). The V and J ends lost 4 bases and 1 base respectively, with 7 bases between them. The CDR3 is 14 amino acids. Written as DNA, the CDR3 is TGTGCCAGCAGCTCGCCGGGGAACACCGGGGAGCTGTTTTTT. Translating gives CASSSPGNTGELFF.

The chain has TRBV6-5 and TRBJ2-5; D gene ambiguous. Germline values: CDR1 MNHEY, CDR2 SVGAGI. The CDR3 is 13 residues long. V lost 7 bases, J lost 3 bases, and 12 bases lay in between. CDR3: CASIGRTEETQYF. The DNA for the CDR3 is TGTGCCAGCATCGGCAGAACAGAAGAGACCCAGTACTTC.

The chain uses TRBV6-5 and TRBJ2-7; 7 bases are a match to TRBD1. CDR1 is MNHEY, CDR2 SVGAGI, per germline. This CDR3 region has 15 residues. V lost 6 bases and J lost 3; bases outside the gene matches: 11. CDR3: CASRVEGASHYEQYF. As DNA, the CDR3 is TGTGCCAGCAGGGTCGAGGGGGCTTCCCACTACGAGCAGTACTTC.

This chain uses TRBV7-8 with TRBJ2-7, with TRBD1 identical over 7 bases. V gave up 3 bases and J gave up 2 bases; unmatched junction bases: 4. CDR1 is SGHVS and CDR2 is FQNEAQ in the germline V gene. CDR3 length: 14 residues. The CDR3 DNA sequence: TGTGCCAGCAGCTTTCAGGGACAGCCCTACGAGCAGTACTTC. It specifies CASSFQGQPYEQYF.

The count of this clone is one. This sequence joins TRBV9 and TRBJ1-6; D unclear. This CDR3 is 13 amino acids long. Trimming removed 2 bases at V and 9 bases at J, with 9 bases between. Germline V gives CDR1 SGDLS, CDR2 YYNGEE. CDR3 coding DNA: TGTGCCAGCAGCGTTCAAGGAGTTTCACCCCTCCACTTT. This translates into CASSVQGVSPLHF.

The chain is built from TRBV7-2 and TRBJ2-1; D is possibly TRBD2 (7 bases). This CDR3 region has 18 residues. In germline, CDR1 is SGHTA, CDR2 FQGNSA. Trimming shortened V by 5 bases and J by 8 bases, and 28 bases separated the two germline ends. The CDR3 nucleotides read TGTGCCAGCAGCCGTGGTGGGGGGGGCCCTCCCGGGGTGCATGAGCAGTTCTTC. It is translated as CASSRGGGGPPGVHEQFF.

This clone was seen only a few times. The chain is built from TRBV7-9 and TRBJ1-6; D is uncertain. Trimming removed 4 bases at V and 14 bases at J, with 12 bases between. Germline loops: CDR1 SEHNR, CDR2 FQNEAQ (reference sequence). The CDR3 length is 12 residues. The CDR3 DNA reads TGTGCCAGCAGCTCGGGAGTTTCGGCCCTCCACTTT. Protein product: CASSSGVSALHF.

The count of this clone is one. The rearrangement joins TRBV5-1 to TRBJ2-5; 7 bases match TRBD1. The CDR3 has 17 amino acids. Germline CDR1 SGHRS, CDR2 YFSETQ. V was pared by 2 bases and J by 4 bases, with 14 bases of the junction left unmatched. In DNA, the CDR3 is TGCGCCAGCAGCTTTGGAGGAGGAGGACCAGGGGGAGAGACCCAGTACTTC. The encoded protein is CASSFGGGGPGGETQYF.

The CDR3 loop reads CASYNSGRGGLQYF. DNA for the CDR3: TGTGCCAGCTACAATAGCGGGAGAGGGGGCTTGCAGTATTTT. V usage is TRBV2 and J usage is TRBJ2-3; 9 bases match TRBD2. The V and J ends lost 8 bases and 11 bases, in that order; junction bases with no gene match: 14. Per germline, CDR1 SNHLY and CDR2 FYNNEI. The CDR3 has 14 amino acids.

The chain joins TRBV5-4 to TRBJ1-2; 8 bases are shared with TRBD1. CDR1 is SGHNT and CDR2 is YYREEE in the germline V gene (reference sequence). CDR3 length equals 15 residues. V trimming: 5 bases; J trimming: 3 bases; junction bases outside the gene matches: 9. The DNA for the CDR3 is TGTGCCAGCAGTTTCCAGGGGGCGCGCGACTATGGCTACACCTTC. As protein: CASSFQGARDYGYTF.

The J gene is TRBJ1-1, the V gene TRBV5-4, with a weak D call TRBD1 (6 bases). The CDR3 extends over 14 amino acids. Germline V lookup: CDR1 SGHNT, CDR2 YYREEE (reference sequence). Trimming left V 4 bases short and J 1 base short, with 11 bases between. CDR3: CASSQDRRNTEAFF. As DNA, the CDR3 is TGTGCCAGCAGCCAAGACAGGAGGAACACTGAAGCTTTCTTT.

The chain joins TRBV29-1 to TRBJ1-5; TRBD1 matches 10 bases. CDR1 is SQVTM and CDR2 is ANQGSEA in the germline V gene. With V trimmed by 6 bases and J by 7 bases, 9 bases remained unmatched. The CDR3 has 14 amino acids. The CDR3 loop is CSVAGQGTGQPQHF. The CDR3 nucleotides read TGCAGCGTGGCGGGACAGGGGACGGGACAGCCCCAGCATTTT.

The chain combines TRBV29-1 with TRBJ1-2; 8 bases agree with TRBD1. Trimming took 8 bases from V and 4 from J; bases not matched to a gene: 9. The CDR3 runs to 13 residues. Germline CDR1 and CDR2: SQVTM and ANQGSEA. CDR3 amino acids: CSSSVDRGYGYTF. The DNA for the CDR3 is TGCAGCTCGAGCGTCGACAGGGGCTATGGCTACACCTTC.

The rearrangement uses TRBV28 and TRBJ2-5; a possible D gene is TRBD1 (7 bases). Judging by the DNA end, TRBJ2-7 fits better; the J call may be wrong. CDR1 is MDHEN and CDR2 is SYDVKM in the germline V gene. This CDR3 comprises 13 residues. In DNA form, the CDR3 reads TGTGCCAGCAGCCCGCGGGACAGCTACGAGCAGTACTTC. Translating gives CASSPRDSYEQYF.

Here the CDR3 DNA reads TGTGCCAGCAGACTATCCGGGACTGGAAACACCATATATTTT. Residues: CASRLSGTGNTIYF. The chain combines TRBV27 with TRBJ1-3; D gene unclear. V was shortened by 6 bases and J by 2 bases, with 11 bases between the two germline ends. CDR3 length: 14 residues. The germline gives CDR1 MNHEY, CDR2 SMNVEV (reference sequence).

The gene calls are TRBV2 and TRBJ1-2, with D hard to call. The ends were cut back, 1 base at V and 7 bases at J, with 10 bases in the middle. Germline loops: CDR1 SNHLY, CDR2 FYNNEI. The CDR3 is made up of 13 amino acids. Here the CDR3 reads CASSEGVGSGYTF. For the CDR3, the DNA is TGTGCCAGCAGTGAAGGGGTGGGGAGTGGCTACACCTTC.

In its sample, this clone was seen a few times. Other nucleotide sequences from this sample produce the same CDR3. The rearrangement links TRBV7-6 to TRBJ1-5; D might be TRBD1 (6 bases). Germline V gene lookup returns CDR1 SGHVS and CDR2 FNYEAQ. The CDR3 covers 14 residues. V was pared by 1 base and J by 4 bases, with 8 bases between. CDR3 sequence reads: CASSLEQGNQPQHF. CDR3 coding DNA: TGTGCCAGCAGCTTAGAACAGGGAAATCAGCCCCAGCATTTT.